One sample yielded the 31 T cell receptor beta chains listed below, sequenced in a study of cytomegalovirus exposure and HLA in healthy donors (dated by TCRdb to about 2017). To prepare the library, the immunoSEQ multiplex PCR assay was applied. TCRdb took this table from immuneACCESS and kept in-frame rearrangements with V and J called. Such tables lack part of the clones; where checked against another copy, unresolved V genes explain under half of the gap, and the rest is unexplained. The sample table shows 250,000 to 300,000 clones, and around 87% are seen once. About 0.36% of the sample comes from the top ten. The sequenced material came from PBMCs. These receptors all stem from a woman between 18 and 30 years old in good health and CMV-seronegative.

The V and J genes are TRBV7-9 and TRBJ1-1; 7 nucleotides agree with TRBD1. Germline V gene sequence: CDR1 SEHNR, CDR2 FQNEAQ (reference sequence). The J segment lost 3 bases and the V segment lost 1 base, leaving 5 bases of the junction unmatched. CDR3 length equals 15 residues. The CDR3 sequence: CASSLEQGVHTEAFF. The CDR3 DNA is TGTGCCAGCAGCTTAGAGCAGGGGGTGCACACTGAAGCTTTCTTT. Full variable domain (remainder filled in from reference TRBV7-9 and TRBJ1-1): DTGVSQNPRHKITKRGQNVTFRCDPISEHNRLYWYRQTLGQGPEFLTYFQNEAQLEKSRLLSDRFSAERPKGSFSTLEIQRTEQGDSAMYLCASSLEQGVHTEAFFGQGTRLTVV.

This clone was recorded once. Written as DNA, the CDR3 is TGTGCCAGCAGTTTGGGACAGAAAGCTTTCTTT. Its translation is CASSLGQKAFF. The chain recombines TRBV28 with TRBJ1-1; 7 nucleotides line up with TRBD1. The CDR3 length is 11 residues. Germline CDR1 is MDHEN and CDR2 is SYDVKM. Unmatched junction bases numbered 1, after V lost 3 bases and J lost 9 bases.

The CDR3 here is CAISAGGGGNQPQHF. The CDR3 DNA sequence: TGTGCCATCAGTGCAGGGGGCGGCGGCAATCAGCCCCAGCATTTT. The V gene is TRBV10-3, the J gene TRBJ1-5; 8 positions match TRBD1. This CDR3 contains 15 residues. Germline CDR1 and CDR2: ENHRY and SYGVKD. The V and J ends lost 4 bases and 2 bases, in that order; junction bases with no gene match: 4.

The chain recombines TRBV2 with TRBJ2-1; 12 bases are a match to TRBD2. Germline values: CDR1 SNHLY, CDR2 FYNNEI. V lost 9 bases, J lost 3 bases, and 3 bases stayed unmatched. The CDR3 loop spans 14 amino acids. CDR3 bases: TGTGCCAGTGAACTAGCGGGGGGCTACAATGAGCAGTTCTTC. Translating gives CASELAGGYNEQFF.

This clone is a singleton in its sample. The V gene is TRBV6-5, the J gene TRBJ2-7; TRBD1 is a possible D gene (5 bases). V was pared by 4 bases and J by 4 bases, with 14 bases between. From germline, CDR1 is MNHEY and CDR2 SVGAGI. CDR3 length: 14 residues. The DNA for the CDR3 is TGTGCCAGCAGTTGGACAAAGGGAACGTACGAGCAGTACTTC. Amino acids: CASSWTKGTYEQYF.

Comments on this clone: One end of the junction fails to match germline, which may point to a read error. The J gene is TRBJ2-7, the V gene TRBV7-7; D perhaps matches TRBD1 (6 bases). The V gene's germline CDR1 is SSHAT and CDR2 FNYEAQ (reference sequence). The CDR3 covers 14 residues. The CDR3 DNA reads TGTGCTAGCAGCTTATATCAGGGGTCCTACGAGCAGTACTTC. This codes for CASSLYQGSYEQYF.

This clone was seen more than once but under ten times. V and J are TRBV5-4 and TRBJ1-2; no reliable D call. From germline, CDR1 is SGHNT and CDR2 YYREEE (reference sequence). The V gene lost 0 bases and the J gene lost 8 bases, with 14 bases spanning the gap. This CDR3 is 14 amino acids long. The CDR3 sequence is CASSLVSVNGGYTF. CDR3 DNA: TGTGCCAGCAGCTTGGTTTCCGTAAACGGGGGCTACACCTTC.

The genes are TRBV5-1 and TRBJ2-4, with 8 positions matching TRBD2. The CDR3 length is 19 residues. V was pared by 4 bases and J by 2 bases, with 17 bases of the junction left unmatched. The germline V gene encodes CDR1 SGHRS and CDR2 YFSETQ. CDR3 nucleotide sequence: TGCGCCAGCAGCCTTTTGGGGTTTGGCGGCGGGGGGACCAAAAACATTCAGTACTTC. Translation gives CASSLLGFGGGGTKNIQYF.

The chain joins TRBV28 to TRBJ1-1, with 9 bases that match TRBD1. V dropped 10 bases and J dropped 5; count of bases not matched to a gene: 8. The germline CDR1 and CDR2 sequences are MDHEN and SYDVKM. The CDR3 loop spans 13 amino acids. The CDR3 DNA reads TGTGCCACCATACAGGGGGCGAGGACTGAAGCTTTCTTT. Protein: CATIQGARTEAFF.

This sequence joins TRBV6-5 and TRBJ2-5; 8 bases map to TRBD1. The CDR3 is 13 amino acids. V shed 5 bases and J 5 bases; nucleotides not matched to a gene: 4. CDR1 MNHEY and CDR2 SVGAGI come from the germline V gene. For the CDR3, the DNA is TGTGCCAGCAGTCGACAGGGGTGGGAGACCCAGTACTTC. Its protein product is CASSRQGWETQYF.

In nucleotides, the CDR3 is TGTGCCAGCAGTTTACCGGACAGCAACTATGGCTACACCTTC. Its translation: CASSLPDSNYGYTF. The chain joins TRBV28 to TRBJ1-2; D may be TRBD1 (6 bases). The V end lost 2 bases, the J end lost 2 bases, and 9 bases lay between the germline ends. The CDR3 contains 14 residues. Germline CDR1 and CDR2: MDHEN and SYDVKM.

The chain carries TRBV7-2 and TRBJ2-5; D ambiguous. Germline V CDR1 and CDR2: SGHTA, FQGNSA. CDR3 length equals 12 residues. Deletions cut 2 bases from V and 5 bases from J, with 6 bases between. The CDR3 protein is CASSLRWETQYF. The CDR3 nucleotides read TGTGCCAGCAGCTTACGGTGGGAGACCCAGTACTTC. Filled out from reference TRBV7-2 and TRBJ2-5, the complete variable domain reads GAGVSQSPSNKVTEKGKDVELRCDPISGHTALYWYRQSLGQGLEFLIYFQGNSAPDKSGLPSDRFSAERTGGSVSTLTIQRTQQEDSAVYLCASSLRWETQYFGPGTRLLVL.

This chain links TRBV6-1 with TRBJ1-1, with D perhaps matching TRBD1 (5 bases). The CDR3 is made up of 13 amino acids. Germline V CDR1 and CDR2: MNHNS, SASEGT. Trimming stripped 6 bases from V and 5 bases from J, with 13 bases between. CDR3 region: CASRGRGETEAFF. The CDR3 nucleotides read TGTGCCAGCAGGGGGAGGGGTGAGACTGAAGCTTTCTTT.

This CDR3 reads CASSSTNYGYTF. The CDR3 DNA follows: TGTGCCAGCAGCTCCACTAACTATGGCTACACCTTC. The chain uses TRBV7-2 and TRBJ1-2, with no clear D. V was pared by 4 bases and J by 0 bases, with 3 bases between. Germline V gene data show CDR1 as SGHTA and CDR2 as FQGNSA. This CDR3 region has 12 residues. Full variable domain (remainder filled in from reference TRBV7-2 and TRBJ1-2): GAGVSQSPSNKVTEKGKDVELRCDPISGHTALYWYRQSLGQGLEFLIYFQGNSAPDKSGLPSDRFSAERTGGSVSTLTIQRTQQEDSAVYLCASSSTNYGYTFGSGTRLTVV.

A single count supports this clone. The chain combines TRBV11-3 with TRBJ2-7, with 12 bases identical to TRBD2. This CDR3 comprises 17 residues. Trimming removed 5 bases from V and 3 bases from J; junction bases left unmatched: 11. CDR1 SGHNT and CDR2 YENEEA come from the germline V gene. The DNA of the CDR3 is TGTGCCAGCAGCCCTCATAAGACTAGCGGGGGTCTCTACGAGCAGTACTTC. Translated: CASSPHKTSGGLYEQYF.

The V gene is TRBV21-1, the J gene TRBJ2-7; the listed D gene, TRBD1, was not tested against the DNA. TRBV21-1 is classified as a pseudogene. The CDR3 totals 14 residues. This chain's CDR3 is CASTPGQPPHEQYV. CDR3 DNA: TGTGCCAGCACCCCGGGACAGCCTCCTCACGAGCAGTACGTC.

The chain recombines TRBV2 with TRBJ1-1; 12 bases map to TRBD1. From germline, CDR1 is SNHLY and CDR2 FYNNEI. With 9 bases clipped from V and 6 bases from J, the junction kept 8 bases outside the gene matches. This CDR3 has 14 residues. The DNA for the CDR3 is TGTGCCAGAAACCCGGGACAGGGGGCCCCTGAAGCTTTCTTT. This translates into CARNPGQGAPEAFF. The full variable domain, rest sourced from reference TRBV2 and TRBJ1-1, is EPEVTQTPSHQVTQMGQEVILRCVPISNHLYFYWYRQILGQKVEFLVSFYNNEISEKSEIFDDQFSVERPDGSNFTLKIRSTKLEDSAMYFCARNPGQGAPEAFFGQGTRLTVV.

The chain carries TRBV9 and TRBJ1-1; the D gene is possibly TRBD1 (6 bases). This CDR3 has 17 amino acids. Germline V CDR1 and CDR2: SGDLS, YYNGEE. Trimming shortened V by 0 bases and J by 1 base, and 16 bases separated the two germline ends. CDR3 amino acids: CASSVDSTGYRNTEAFF. As DNA, the CDR3 is TGTGCCAGCAGCGTAGATAGTACAGGGTATCGGAACACTGAAGCTTTCTTT.

This clone was seen a few times. CDR3 protein: CASSLTPGTGDEKLFF. CDR3 DNA sequence: TGTGCCAGCAGTTTAACCCCCGGGACAGGGGATGAAAAACTGTTTTTT. The chain uses TRBV28 and TRBJ1-4; 10 positions match TRBD1. The CDR3 runs to 16 residues. Germline V lookup: CDR1 MDHEN, CDR2 SYDVKM. V was pared by 2 bases and J by 6 bases, with 6 bases of the junction left unmatched.

As regards this clone: This sample also contains other DNA sequences that code for the same CDR3. J is TRBJ1-1 and V is TRBV9; D remains unclear. Germline values: CDR1 SGDLS, CDR2 YYNGEE. V lost 0 bases and J 1 base, leaving 7 bases between the germline ends. The CDR3 is made up of 14 amino acids. The CDR3 DNA is TGTGCCAGCAGCGTAGTCCCGGGGAACACTGAAGCTTTCTTT. This sequence encodes CASSVVPGNTEAFF.

For this clone: Germline and junction disagree at one end, which may indicate a read error. The chain joins TRBV4-2 to TRBJ2-2; TRBD2 is a possible D gene (6 bases). The CDR3 has 18 residues. Germline V gene sequence: CDR1 LGHNA, CDR2 YNFKEQ. The CDR3 reads CASSQEGGRPSNTGELFF. In DNA form, the CDR3 reads TGTGCCAGCAGTCAAGAGGGAGGCAGGCCCTCGAACACCGGGGAGCTGTTTTTT.

The chain recombines TRBV27 with TRBJ2-2; 7 positions match TRBD2. J gave up 4 bases and V 4 bases, and 9 bases lay outside the gene matches. Per the germline V gene, CDR1 is MNHEY and CDR2 is SMNVEV (reference sequence). This CDR3 is 16 amino acids long. The CDR3 coding sequence is TGTGCCAGCAGTTCAATCTACAGGACTAGCACCGGGGAGCTGTTTTTT. Its protein is CASSSIYRTSTGELFF.

J is TRBJ1-2 and V is TRBV2; the match to TRBD1 covers 7 bases. This CDR3 comprises 11 residues. The germline CDR1 and CDR2 sequences are SNHLY and FYNNEI. J was trimmed by 13 bases and V by 10 bases; bases with no gene match: 12. The CDR3 protein is CAIAGQFDPTF. The CDR3 coding sequence is TGTGCCATCGCGGGACAGTTCGATCCCACCTTC.

The J gene is TRBJ2-7, the V gene TRBV28, with TRBD1 identical over 8 bases. Germline assignment: CDR1 MDHEN and CDR2 SYDVKM. This CDR3 contains 15 residues. V lost 8 bases and J lost 7; bases outside the gene matches: 16. The CDR3 reads CASGFPGGVPGEQYF. In nucleotides, the CDR3 is TGTGCCAGCGGATTTCCAGGGGGCGTCCCGGGGGAGCAGTACTTC. The whole variable domain, remainder taken from reference TRBV28 and TRBJ2-7, is DVKVTQSSRYLVKRTGEKVFLECVQDMDHENMFWYRQDPGLGLRLIYFSYDVKMKEKGDIPEGYSVSREKKERFSLILESASTNQTSMYLCASGFPGGVPGEQYFGPGTRLTVT.

This chain connects TRBV12-5 to TRBJ1-1, with D uncertain. V lost 2 bases and J 2 bases, leaving 9 bases between the germline ends. From germline, CDR1 is LGHNT and CDR2 FRNRAP. The CDR3 is made up of 14 amino acids. CDR3 nucleotide sequence: TGTGCTAGTGGTTTGAACAGTCCCAACACTGAAGCTTTCTTT. Its protein product is CASGLNSPNTEAFF.

In this sample, this clone turned up a few times. The gene calls are TRBV6-5 and TRBJ2-7; D is undetermined. Trimming took off 0 bases at V and 7 bases at J, with 13 bases between the two ends. The CDR3 consists of 14 residues. Per germline, CDR1 MNHEY and CDR2 SVGAGI. CDR3 region: CASSYSSSPPEQYF. As DNA, the CDR3 is TGTGCCAGCAGTTACTCGAGTTCCCCCCCTGAGCAGTACTTC.

The V call is TRBV19, the J call TRBJ2-3; 11 nucleotides align to TRBD2. Germline V gives CDR1 LNHDA, CDR2 SQIVND (reference sequence). The CDR3 covers 16 residues. With V trimmed by 6 bases and J by 6 bases, 11 bases remained unmatched. In nucleotides, the CDR3 is TGTGCCAGTAGCTTCATTAGCGGGGGGGCCAGGGATACGCAGTATTTT. This sequence encodes CASSFISGGARDTQYF.

This clone came up a few times. The chain joins TRBV7-3 to TRBJ1-6; D may be TRBD1 (6 bases). CDR1 and CDR2 (germline): SGHTA, FQGTGA. Trimming removed 4 bases from V and 9 bases from J, with 13 bases in between. CDR3 size: 14 residues. This chain's CDR3 is CASSSGDRGSPLHF. The CDR3 region has the DNA TGTGCCAGCAGCTCAGGGGACCGGGGTTCACCCCTCCACTTT.

The chain uses TRBV6-5 and TRBJ2-5; 10 bases align to TRBD1. Trimming cost V 1 base and J 4 bases; bases outside gene matches: 6. Germline V lookup: CDR1 MNHEY, CDR2 SVGAGI. This CDR3 is 16 amino acids long. CDR3 loop: CASSYYPTGGRETQYF. DNA of the CDR3: TGTGCCAGCAGTTACTATCCGACAGGGGGCCGAGAGACCCAGTACTTC.

Here the CDR3 DNA reads TGTGCCAGCAGTGAAGGCGGCAGAAGTCCACCCTATGGCTACACCTTC. Translated, it gives CASSEGGRSPPYGYTF. This sequence joins TRBV6-1 and TRBJ1-2; no reliable D call. Germline V lookup: CDR1 MNHNS, CDR2 SASEGT. The CDR3 extends over 16 amino acids. With 1 base removed from V and 4 bases from J, the gap between germline ends came to 16 bases.

The table lists this clone with a count of one. The J gene is TRBJ2-5, the V gene TRBV2; 8 bases line up with TRBD2. The CDR3 extends over 15 amino acids. Trimming at V came to 6 bases and at J to 6 bases, leaving 12 bases not matched to a gene. CDR1 SNHLY and CDR2 FYNNEI come from the germline V gene. The DNA of the CDR3 is TGTGCCAGCAGCGACCCGGGACTAGGGCGGAAGACCCAGTACTTC. It yields the protein CASSDPGLGRKTQYF.